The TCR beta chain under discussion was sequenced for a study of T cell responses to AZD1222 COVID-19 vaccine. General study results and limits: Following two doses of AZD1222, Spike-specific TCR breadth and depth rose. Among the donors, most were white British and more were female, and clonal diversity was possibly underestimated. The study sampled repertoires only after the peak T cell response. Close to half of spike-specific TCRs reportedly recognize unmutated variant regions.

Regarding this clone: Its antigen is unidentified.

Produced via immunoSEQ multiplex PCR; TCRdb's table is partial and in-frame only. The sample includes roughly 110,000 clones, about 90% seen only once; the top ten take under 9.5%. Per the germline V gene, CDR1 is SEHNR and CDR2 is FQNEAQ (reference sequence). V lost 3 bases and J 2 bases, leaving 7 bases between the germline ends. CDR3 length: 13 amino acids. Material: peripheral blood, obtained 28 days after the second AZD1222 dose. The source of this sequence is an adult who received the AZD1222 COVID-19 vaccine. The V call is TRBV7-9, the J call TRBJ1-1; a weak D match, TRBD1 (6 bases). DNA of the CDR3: TGTGCCAGCAGCTTTGGGGGCAACACTGAAGCTTTCTTT. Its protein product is CASSFGGNTEAFF.